This T cell receptor (beta chain) came from a study of blood T cell repertoires in COVID-19. Study summary: Sites in the United States, Italy and Spain provided acute and convalescent COVID-19 samples.

This clone was counted between two and nine times. Generated by immunoSEQ multiplex PCR, the TCRdb table keeps only in-frame clones and is missing some. The data contain over 130,000 clones, around nine tenths of them singletons. Germline V CDR1 and CDR2: SGDLS, YYNGEE. Unmatched junction bases numbered 9, after V lost 3 bases and J lost 1 base. CDR3 size: 17 residues. The chain has TRBV9 and TRBJ2-1, with TRBD1 identical over 8 bases. This TCR was recovered from a human donor in a cohort sampled during active COVID-19. Sequencing input: peripheral blood. The CDR3 protein is CASSEVIGTGSYNEQFF. CDR3 DNA sequence: TGTGCCAGCAGCGAGGTGATCGGGACAGGTTCCTACAATGAGCAGTTCTTC.